This T cell receptor (beta chain) was sequenced for a study of blood T cell repertoires in COVID-19. The CDR3 sequence is 20 residues long. The V segment lost 0 bases and the J segment 0 bases; nucleotides outside the gene matches: 13. Germline V CDR1 and CDR2: SGHRS, YFSETQ. Sequencing used immunoSEQ multiplex PCR; TCRdb keeps in-frame clones, though not all of them. The sample lists fewer than 150,000 clones, approximately 84% occurring once. The sample comprised peripheral blood. This sequence was found in a human donor in a cohort sampled during active COVID-19. This sequence joins TRBV5-1 and TRBJ2-1; 9 bases align to TRBD2. The CDR3 loop is CASSLAGVAGAPSSYNEQFF. The CDR3 coding sequence is TGCGCCAGCAGCTTGGCCGGGGTAGCGGGGGCTCCTAGCTCCTACAATGAGCAGTTCTTC. Supplemented by reference TRBV5-1 and TRBJ2-1, the full variable domain reads KAGVTQTPRYLIKTRGQQVTLSCSPISGHRSVSWYQQTPGQGLQFLFEYFSETQRNKGNFPGRFSGRQFSNSRSEMNVSTLELGDSALYLCASSLAGVAGAPSSYNEQFFGPGTRLTVL.